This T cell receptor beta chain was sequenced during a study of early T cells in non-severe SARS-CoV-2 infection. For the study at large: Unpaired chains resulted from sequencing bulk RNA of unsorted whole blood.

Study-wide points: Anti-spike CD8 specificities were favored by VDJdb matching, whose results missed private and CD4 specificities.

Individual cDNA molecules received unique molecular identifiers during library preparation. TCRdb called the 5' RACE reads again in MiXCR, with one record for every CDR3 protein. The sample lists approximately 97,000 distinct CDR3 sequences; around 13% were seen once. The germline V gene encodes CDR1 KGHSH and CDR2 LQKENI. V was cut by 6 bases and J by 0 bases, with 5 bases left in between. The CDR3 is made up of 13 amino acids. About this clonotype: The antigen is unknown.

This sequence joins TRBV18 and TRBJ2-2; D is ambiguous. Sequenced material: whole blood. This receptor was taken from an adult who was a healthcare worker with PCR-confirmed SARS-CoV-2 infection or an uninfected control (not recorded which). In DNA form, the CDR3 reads TGTGCCAGCTCGAAGGCGAACACCGGGGAGCTGTTTTTT. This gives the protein CASSKANTGELFF.